Sequencing of this TCR beta chain was carried out in a study of blood T cell dynamics during melanoma immunotherapy. Trimming took off 7 bases at V and 6 bases at J, with 10 bases between the two ends. Germline loops: CDR1 SGHDN, CDR2 FVKESK. This CDR3 is 11 amino acids long. Time point in this sample: pre-treatment baseline. Blood was drawn before treatment and at week 3 after checkpoint blockade. Patients had no prior systemic cancer treatment, immunosuppressants or other active cancers. The assay was immunoSEQ multiplex PCR, and TCRdb's table has in-frame clones only and misses some. The sample yields a few thousand clones, around 85% seen once.

Sequences were derived from blood, sampled from a patient treated with checkpoint blockade. This chain joins TRBV14 and TRBJ2-7; D gene unclear. The clonotype originates from a human donor with melanoma. The CDR3 nucleotides are TGTGCCAGCACTATAGTAGCCGAGCAGTACTTC. As protein: CASTIVAEQYF.